A single sample gave rise to the 27 T cell receptor beta chains below, sequenced in a study of Ad26.COV2.S vaccination and SARS-CoV-2 variants. The treatment denotes: roughly 18 received Ad26.COV2.S at low or high dose, single or two shots; roughly 5 received placebo; per-sample allocation not given. Day 63 after the first injection of vaccine or placebo was the sampling time. Produced via immunoSEQ multiplex PCR; TCRdb's table is partial and in-frame only. The sample lists roughly 700,000 clones; around 89% were seen once. The sample consisted of peripheral blood, taken in a trial of Ad26.COV2.S vaccine versus placebo. These receptors were obtained from a person aged 18-60 years who received the Ad26.COV2.S COVID-19 vaccine or a placebo.

In its sample, this clone was seen a few times. This CDR3 reads CASSLDRGGRDTQYF. In DNA form, the CDR3 reads TGTGCCAGCAGCTTAGATCGGGGAGGTCGAGATACGCAGTATTTT. The chain combines TRBV7-2 with TRBJ2-3, with D perhaps matching TRBD2 (6 bases). The CDR3 sequence is 15 residues long. CDR1 is SGHTA and CDR2 is FQGNSA in the germline V gene. V dropped 1 base and J dropped 5 bases, with 13 bases sitting between them.

This chain joins TRBV19 and TRBJ2-4, with 7 bases matching TRBD1. This CDR3 is 15 amino acids long. Germline V gives CDR1 LNHDA, CDR2 SQIVND (reference sequence). The V segment lost 0 bases and the J segment 5 bases; nucleotides outside the gene matches: 4. The CDR3 region has the DNA TGTGCCAGTAGTATAGACCGGGACAGACAAAACATTCAGTACTTC. This gives the protein CASSIDRDRQNIQYF.

This sequence joins TRBV7-9 and TRBJ1-1; D is perhaps TRBD1 (5 bases). V was shortened by 5 bases and J by 8 bases, with 15 bases between the two germline ends. This CDR3 comprises 13 residues. Germline CDR1 and CDR2: SEHNR and FQNEAQ (reference sequence). The CDR3 loop reads CASSPTGEREAFF. In DNA, the CDR3 is TGTGCCAGCAGCCCGACGGGGGAACGAGAAGCTTTCTTT.

This chain uses TRBV2 with TRBJ1-1; D is unclear. V gave up 0 bases and J gave up 1 base, with 9 bases separating them. This CDR3 has 15 amino acids. The germline gives CDR1 SNHLY, CDR2 FYNNEI. CDR3 in DNA: TGTGCCAGCAGTGAAGCGCACCACGGGAACACTGAAGCTTTCTTT. It specifies CASSEAHHGNTEAFF.

The CDR3 DNA is TGTGCCAGCAGTCAGGGACTAGCGGGAGGGTTTGAGCAGTTCTTC. The encoded protein is CASSQGLAGGFEQFF. The chain has TRBV27 and TRBJ2-1; 16 bases match TRBD2. Germline CDR1 and CDR2: MNHEY and SMNVEV (reference sequence). Trimming took 5 bases from V and 9 from J; bases not matched to a gene: 4. This CDR3 has 15 amino acids.

V gene TRBV10-3 combines with J gene TRBJ2-1; 8 bases are shared with TRBD2. The CDR3 sequence is 16 residues long. Per germline, CDR1 ENHRY and CDR2 SYGVKD. V lost 6 bases, J lost 2 bases, and 9 bases stayed unmatched. The CDR3 region has the DNA TGTGCCATCAGCCTCGGGAATAGCGGGGCCTACAATGAGCAGTTCTTC. Amino acids: CAISLGNSGAYNEQFF.

The CDR3 DNA is TGTGCCAGCTCACCACCAGGGGGCCATGAAAAACTGTTTTTT. Translation gives CASSPPGGHEKLFF. The chain combines TRBV18 with TRBJ1-4; TRBD1 matches 7 bases. CDR3 length equals 14 residues. Germline CDR1 KGHSH, CDR2 LQKENI. The junction had 1 base not matched to a gene; V was cut back by 0 bases and J by 6 bases.

This chain uses TRBV7-6 with TRBJ2-7; the match to TRBD2 covers 7 bases. Losses at the gene ends were 5 bases for V and 7 bases for J; bases not matched to a gene: 2. The CDR3 has 11 amino acids. Germline CDR1 is SGHVS and CDR2 is FNYEAQ. The CDR3 bases are TGTGCCAGCAGCCGAGCGGGGGAGCAGTACTTC. Protein product: CASSRAGEQYF.

CDR3 DNA sequence: TGTGCCAGCACCGTGGCGTATAATTCACCCCTCCACTTT. This translates into CASTVAYNSPLHF. The chain uses TRBV25-1 and TRBJ1-6; D is uncertain. V lost 7 bases, J lost 4 bases, and 8 bases lay in between. The CDR3 has 13 residues. Germline V gene sequence: CDR1 MGHDK, CDR2 SYGVNS.

V is TRBV4-1 and J is TRBJ2-1, with unresolved D. Trimming took 4 bases from V and 0 from J, leaving 10 bases between them. This CDR3 is built from 15 residues. CDR1 is MGHRA, CDR2 YSYEKL, per germline. For the CDR3, the DNA is TGCGCCAGCAGCCCGCGCGACGGCTCCTACAATGAGCAGTTCTTC. Translating it yields CASSPRDGSYNEQFF.

V gene TRBV5-1 combines with J gene TRBJ1-1, with D hard to call. V was trimmed by 0 bases and J by 1 base, leaving 10 bases between them. The CDR3 spans 15 residues. Germline V lookup: CDR1 SGHRS, CDR2 YFSETQ. The DNA of the CDR3 is TGCGCCAGCAGCTTGGTTGCGGGGTCGAACACTGAAGCTTTCTTT. Protein product: CASSLVAGSNTEAFF.

The chain couples TRBV6-5 to TRBJ1-2; TRBD1 aligns across 7 bases. Germline CDR1 MNHEY, CDR2 SVGAGI. V was pared by 2 bases and J by 4 bases, with 1 base of the junction left unmatched. The CDR3 spans 13 residues. The CDR3 region has the DNA TGTGCCAGCAGTTACCGGACAGGCTATGGCTACACCTTC. Translating gives CASSYRTGYGYTF.

This clone was seen once. V and J are TRBV3-1 (or the pseudogene TRBV3-2) and TRBJ1-5; the match to TRBD1 covers 7 bases. This CDR3 spans 12 amino acids. From germline, CDR1 is LGHDT and CDR2 YNNKEL (reference sequence). Losses at the gene ends were 1 base for V and 11 bases for J; bases not matched to a gene: 2. The CDR3 DNA reads TGTGCCAGCAGCCAAGGCGACAGGGCCCAGCATTTT. This sequence encodes CASSQGDRAQHF.

V and J are TRBV5-5 and TRBJ2-7; TRBD2 aligns across 10 bases. Germline CDR1 SGHKS, CDR2 YYEKEE (reference sequence). J was trimmed by 0 bases and V by 1 base; bases with no gene match: 1. The CDR3 has 15 amino acids. This CDR3 is CASSLLAGVSYEQYF. The CDR3 DNA sequence: TGTGCCAGCAGCTTGCTAGCGGGGGTCTCCTACGAGCAGTACTTC.

The V gene is TRBV18, the J gene TRBJ2-1; 12 nucleotides match TRBD1. From germline, CDR1 is KGHSH and CDR2 LQKENI. The CDR3 consists of 17 residues. The ends lost 2 bases at V and 2 bases at J; junction bases unmatched: 4. In nucleotides, the CDR3 is TGTGCCAGCTCACCAACGGGACAGGGGGCTACCTACAATGAGCAGTTCTTC. Residues: CASSPTGQGATYNEQFF.

There are a few counts of this clone. J is TRBJ1-3 and V is TRBV6-6; D is perhaps TRBD1 (5 bases). V was trimmed by 2 bases and J by 0 bases, leaving 11 bases between them. Germline CDR1 MNHNY, CDR2 SVGAGI (reference sequence). The CDR3 spans 16 residues. The CDR3 region has the DNA TGTGCCAGCAGTTACACCGGGACCGTCTCTGGAAACACCATATATTTT. This encodes CASSYTGTVSGNTIYF.

The V and J genes are TRBV19 and TRBJ2-2; D may be TRBD1 (5 bases). Between the trimmed V and J ends, which lost 3 bases and 9 bases, there was a span of 14 bases. The germline CDR1 and CDR2 sequences are LNHDA and SQIVND (reference sequence). The CDR3 runs 14 residues. In nucleotides, the CDR3 is TGTGCCAGTAGTATCGGAAGAACAGGCCGGGAGCTGTTTTTT. This translates into CASSIGRTGRELFF.

The chain carries TRBV3-1 (or the pseudogene TRBV3-2) and TRBJ2-7; no clear D. The germline CDR1 and CDR2 sequences are LGHDT and YNNKEL (reference sequence). V was cut by 1 base and J by 1 base, with 8 bases left in between. The CDR3 totals 14 residues. The CDR3 bases are TGTGCCAGCAGCCAAGCCCCTGATTCCTACGAGCAGTACTTC. It yields the protein CASSQAPDSYEQYF.

Remarks on this clone: A junction boundary mismatches the germline segment, possibly from a read error. This chain joins TRBV6-6 and TRBJ2-7; 9 bases match TRBD1. The CDR3 consists of 16 residues. Germline V lookup: CDR1 MNHNY, CDR2 SVGAGI (reference sequence). In DNA, the CDR3 is TGTGCCAGCAGCTACTCCCACCGGACAGGGGCCTACGAGCAGTACTTC. This sequence encodes CASSYSHRTGAYEQYF.

The chain combines TRBV11-3 with TRBJ2-7, with no clear D. CDR1 is SGHNT and CDR2 is YENEEA in the germline V gene. V was pared by 1 base and J by 6 bases, with 7 bases between. There are 12 residues in the CDR3. The CDR3 region is CASSLGVGEQYF. DNA of the CDR3: TGTGCCAGCAGCTTAGGAGTCGGCGAGCAGTACTTC.

This clone appeared once. This chain links TRBV24-1 with TRBJ2-1; TRBD1 aligns across 9 bases. The CDR3 loop spans 15 amino acids. Looked up from germline, CDR1 is KGHDR and CDR2 is SFDVKD. V shed 5 bases and J 5 bases; nucleotides not matched to a gene: 6. The CDR3 loop is CATSGDRVLNNEQFF. The CDR3 region has the DNA TGTGCCACCAGTGGGGACAGGGTCCTTAACAATGAGCAGTTCTTC.

The chain links TRBV18 to TRBJ1-1; D is ambiguous. The V end lost 4 bases, the J end lost 4 bases, and 7 bases lay between the germline ends. CDR1 is KGHSH, CDR2 LQKENI, per germline. CDR3 length: 12 residues. The CDR3 DNA reads as TGTGCCAGCTCACAGGCTGGCACTGAAGCTTTCTTT. This translates into CASSQAGTEAFF.

The chain joins TRBV5-1 to TRBJ1-5; 10 bases are a match to TRBD1. The CDR3 consists of 16 residues. J lost 5 bases, V lost 0 bases, and 5 bases had no gene match. CDR1 SGHRS and CDR2 YFSETQ come from the germline V gene. CDR3 protein: CASSLDPTGGDQPQHF. CDR3 sequence (DNA): TGCGCCAGCAGCTTGGATCCGACAGGGGGCGATCAGCCCCAGCATTTT. Full variable domain (outside the CDR3, taken from reference TRBV5-1 and TRBJ1-5): KAGVTQTPRYLIKTRGQQVTLSCSPISGHRSVSWYQQTPGQGLQFLFEYFSETQRNKGNFPGRFSGRQFSNSRSEMNVSTLELGDSALYLCASSLDPTGGDQPQHFGDGTRLSIL.

In regard to this clone: Other DNA variants within this sample encode the same CDR3. DNA for the CDR3: TGTGCCAGCAGCTTAGGCCAGGGAAGGATGAACACTGAAGCTTTCTTT. Translating gives CASSLGQGRMNTEAFF. V and J are TRBV7-8 and TRBJ1-1, with D possibly matching TRBD1 (5 bases). Per the germline V gene, CDR1 is SGHVS and CDR2 is FQNEAQ. V dropped 1 base and J dropped 0 bases, with 12 bases sitting between them. The CDR3 is 16 amino acids.

This CDR3 is CASSFEPRSTSGRGTGELFF. CDR3 DNA: TGTGCCAGCAGCTTCGAGCCCCGGTCGACTAGCGGGAGAGGGACCGGGGAGCTGTTTTTT. This sequence joins TRBV12-1 and TRBJ2-2; TRBD2, the table's D call, was not compared with the DNA. TRBV12-1 is a pseudogene locus. This CDR3 has 20 residues.

This chain joins TRBV5-5 and TRBJ1-6, with a possible D match to TRBD1 (5 bases). This CDR3 is 14 amino acids long. V was cut by 4 bases and J by 5 bases, with 10 bases left in between. The germline V gene has CDR1 SGHKS and CDR2 YYEKEE (reference sequence). The CDR3 nucleotides are TGTGCCAGCAGCCTGGGACTTAATAATTCACCCCTCCACTTT. Translating it yields CASSLGLNNSPLHF.

The genes are TRBV2 and TRBJ1-2; 10 positions match TRBD1. V trimming: 7 bases; J trimming: 7 bases; junction bases outside the gene matches: 6. CDR1 SNHLY and CDR2 FYNNEI come from the germline V gene. CDR3 length: 13 residues. The CDR3, as DNA: TGTGCCAGCACGTGGGACAGGGGCCGTGGCTACACCTTC. Translating it yields CASTWDRGRGYTF.